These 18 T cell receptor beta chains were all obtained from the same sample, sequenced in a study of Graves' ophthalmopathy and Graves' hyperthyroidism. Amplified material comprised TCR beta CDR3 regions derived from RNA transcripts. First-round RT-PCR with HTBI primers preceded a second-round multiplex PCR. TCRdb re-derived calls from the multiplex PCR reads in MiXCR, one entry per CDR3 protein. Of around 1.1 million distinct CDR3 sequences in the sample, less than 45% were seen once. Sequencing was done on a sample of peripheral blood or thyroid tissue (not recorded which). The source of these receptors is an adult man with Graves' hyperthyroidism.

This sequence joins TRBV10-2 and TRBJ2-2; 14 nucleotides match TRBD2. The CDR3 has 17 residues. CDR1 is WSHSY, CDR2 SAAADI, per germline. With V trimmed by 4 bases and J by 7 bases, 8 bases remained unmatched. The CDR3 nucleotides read TGCGCCAGCAGTGCCGGACTAGCGGGAGGCGGGGGCGGGGAGCTGTTTTTT. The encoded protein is CASSAGLAGGGGGELFF.

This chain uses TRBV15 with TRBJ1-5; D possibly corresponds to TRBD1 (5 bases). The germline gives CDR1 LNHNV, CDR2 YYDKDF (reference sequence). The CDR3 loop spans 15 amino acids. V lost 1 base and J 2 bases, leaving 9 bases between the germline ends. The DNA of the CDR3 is TGTGCCACCAGCAGAGGAATACAGGGCAATCAGCCCCAGCATTTT. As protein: CATSRGIQGNQPQHF.

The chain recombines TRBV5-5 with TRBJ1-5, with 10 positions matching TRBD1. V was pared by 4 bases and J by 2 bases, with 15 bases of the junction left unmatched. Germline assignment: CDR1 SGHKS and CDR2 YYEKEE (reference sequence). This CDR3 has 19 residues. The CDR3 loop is CASSRNRDRGIWGNQPQHF. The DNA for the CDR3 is TGTGCCAGCAGCCGAAACCGGGACAGGGGCATATGGGGCAATCAGCCCCAGCATTTT.

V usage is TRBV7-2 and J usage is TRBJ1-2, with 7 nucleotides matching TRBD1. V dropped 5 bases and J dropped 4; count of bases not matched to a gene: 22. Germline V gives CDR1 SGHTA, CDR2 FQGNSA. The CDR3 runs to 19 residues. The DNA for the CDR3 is TGTGCCAGCAGCGACCAGAACTCAGGGGGAGGGAAGACTGTCTATGGCTACACCTTC. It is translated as CASSDQNSGGGKTVYGYTF.

For the CDR3, the DNA is TGCAGCGTTGAAGACGGCGGGACTAGGAGAGTCGAGCAGTACTTC. Translation: CSVEDGGTRRVEQYF. The V call is TRBV29-1, the J call TRBJ2-7; 8 bases agree with TRBD2. Germline CDR1 and CDR2: SQVTM and ANQGSEA. The CDR3 sequence is 15 residues long. Losses at the gene ends were 0 bases for V and 6 bases for J; bases not matched to a gene: 10.

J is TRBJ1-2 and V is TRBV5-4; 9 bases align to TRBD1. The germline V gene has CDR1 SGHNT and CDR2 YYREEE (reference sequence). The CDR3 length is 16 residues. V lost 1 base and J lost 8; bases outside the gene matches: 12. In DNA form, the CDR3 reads TGTGCCAGCAGCTTGTCGATTTCCGGGACAGGGACCGGCTACACCTTC. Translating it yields CASSLSISGTGTGYTF.

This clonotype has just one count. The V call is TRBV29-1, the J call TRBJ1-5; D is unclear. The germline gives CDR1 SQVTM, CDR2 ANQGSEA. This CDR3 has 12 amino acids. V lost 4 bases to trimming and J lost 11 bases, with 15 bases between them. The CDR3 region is CSVGGLIETQHF. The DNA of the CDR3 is TGCAGCGTTGGGGGTCTAATAGAGACCCAGCATTTT.

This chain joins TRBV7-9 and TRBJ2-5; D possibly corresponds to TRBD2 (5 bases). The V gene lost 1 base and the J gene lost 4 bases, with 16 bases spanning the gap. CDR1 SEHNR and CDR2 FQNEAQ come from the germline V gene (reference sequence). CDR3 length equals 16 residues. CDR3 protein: CASSLVEGRLTETQYF. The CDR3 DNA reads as TGTGCCAGCAGCTTAGTTGAGGGCCGTCTGACAGAGACCCAGTACTTC.

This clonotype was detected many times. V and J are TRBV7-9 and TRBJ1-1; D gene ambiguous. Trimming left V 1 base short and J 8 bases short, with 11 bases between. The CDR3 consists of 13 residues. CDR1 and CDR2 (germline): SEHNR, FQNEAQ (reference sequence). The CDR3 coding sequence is TGTGCCAGCAGCTTAGTCGGTGGAGTGGAAGCTTTCTTT. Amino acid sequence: CASSLVGGVEAFF.

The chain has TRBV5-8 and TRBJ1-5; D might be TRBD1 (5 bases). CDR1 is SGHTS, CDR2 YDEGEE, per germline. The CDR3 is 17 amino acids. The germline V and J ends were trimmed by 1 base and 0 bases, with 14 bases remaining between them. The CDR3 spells CASSLSRGQISNQPQHF. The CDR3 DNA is TGTGCCAGCAGCTTGTCAAGGGGCCAGATTAGCAATCAGCCCCAGCATTTT.

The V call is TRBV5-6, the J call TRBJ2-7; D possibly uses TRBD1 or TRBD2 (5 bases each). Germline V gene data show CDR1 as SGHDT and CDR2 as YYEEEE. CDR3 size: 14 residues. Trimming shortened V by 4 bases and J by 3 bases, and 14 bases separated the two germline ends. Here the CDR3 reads CASSVGVVNYEQYF. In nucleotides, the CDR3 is TGTGCCAGCAGCGTGGGGGTAGTGAACTACGAGCAGTACTTC.

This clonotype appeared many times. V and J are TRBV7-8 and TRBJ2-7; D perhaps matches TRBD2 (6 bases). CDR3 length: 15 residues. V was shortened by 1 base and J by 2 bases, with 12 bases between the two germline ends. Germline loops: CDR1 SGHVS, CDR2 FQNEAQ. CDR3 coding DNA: TGTGCCAGCAGCTTAGGGGCGGGATACGCCTACGAGCAGTACTTC. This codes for CASSLGAGYAYEQYF.

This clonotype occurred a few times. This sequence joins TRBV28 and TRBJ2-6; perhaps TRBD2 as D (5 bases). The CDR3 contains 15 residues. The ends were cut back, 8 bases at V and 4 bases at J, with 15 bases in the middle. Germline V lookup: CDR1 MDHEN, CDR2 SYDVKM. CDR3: CASLGVNTGANVLTF. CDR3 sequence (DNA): TGTGCCAGCCTCGGGGTGAACACCGGGGCCAACGTCCTGACTTTC.

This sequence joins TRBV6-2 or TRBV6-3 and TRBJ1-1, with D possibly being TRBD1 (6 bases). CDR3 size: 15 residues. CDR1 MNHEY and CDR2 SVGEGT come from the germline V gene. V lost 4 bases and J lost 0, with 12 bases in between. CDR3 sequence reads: CASSWAGAVNTEAFF. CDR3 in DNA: TGTGCCAGCAGTTGGGCAGGGGCGGTGAACACTGAAGCTTTCTTT.

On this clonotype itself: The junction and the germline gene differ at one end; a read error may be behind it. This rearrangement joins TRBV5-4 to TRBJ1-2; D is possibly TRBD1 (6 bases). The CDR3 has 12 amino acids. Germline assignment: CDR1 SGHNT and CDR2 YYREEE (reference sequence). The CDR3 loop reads CASSPTLGALAF. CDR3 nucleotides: TGTGCCAGCAGCCCGACGCTGGGGGCCTTAGCCTTC.

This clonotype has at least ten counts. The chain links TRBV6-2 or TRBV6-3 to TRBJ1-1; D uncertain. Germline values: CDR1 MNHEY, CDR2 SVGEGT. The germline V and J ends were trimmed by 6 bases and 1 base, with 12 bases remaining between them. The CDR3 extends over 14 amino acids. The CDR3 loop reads CASSPARPNTEAFF. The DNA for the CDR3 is TGTGCCAGCAGCCCGGCCAGGCCGAACACTGAAGCTTTCTTT.

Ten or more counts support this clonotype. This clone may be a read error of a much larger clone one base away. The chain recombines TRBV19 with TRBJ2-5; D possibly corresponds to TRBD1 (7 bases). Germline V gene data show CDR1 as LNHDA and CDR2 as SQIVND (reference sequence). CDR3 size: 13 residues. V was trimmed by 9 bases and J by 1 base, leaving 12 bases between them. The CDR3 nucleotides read TGTGCCAGCAGGCGGGACAGCCAAGAGACCCAGTACTTC. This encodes CASRRDSQETQYF.

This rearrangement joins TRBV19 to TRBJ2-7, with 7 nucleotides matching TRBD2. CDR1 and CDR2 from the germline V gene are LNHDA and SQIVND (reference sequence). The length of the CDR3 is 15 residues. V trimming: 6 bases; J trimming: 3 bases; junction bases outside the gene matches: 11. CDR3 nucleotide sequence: TGTGCCAGTAGGTGGAGCGGGAACCTCGACTACGAGCAGTACTTC. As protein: CASRWSGNLDYEQYF.